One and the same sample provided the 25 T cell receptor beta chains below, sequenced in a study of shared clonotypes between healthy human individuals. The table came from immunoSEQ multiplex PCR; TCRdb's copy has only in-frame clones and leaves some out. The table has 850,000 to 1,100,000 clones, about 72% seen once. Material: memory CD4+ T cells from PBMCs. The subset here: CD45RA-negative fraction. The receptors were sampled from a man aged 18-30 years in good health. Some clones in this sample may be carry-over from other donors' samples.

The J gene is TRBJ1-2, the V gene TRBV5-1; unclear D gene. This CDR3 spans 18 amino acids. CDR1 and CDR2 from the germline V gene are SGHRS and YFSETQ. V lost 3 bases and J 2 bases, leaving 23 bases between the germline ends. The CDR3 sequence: CASSSSVNSFPENYGYTF. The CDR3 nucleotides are TGCGCCAGCAGCTCCTCCGTCAACAGCTTCCCAGAAAACTATGGCTACACCTTC.

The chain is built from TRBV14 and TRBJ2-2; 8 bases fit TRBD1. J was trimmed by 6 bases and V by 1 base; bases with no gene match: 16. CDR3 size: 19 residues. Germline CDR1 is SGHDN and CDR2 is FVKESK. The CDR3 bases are TGTGCCAGCAGCCAAGTGTGGAAAGGGGGCAGGGGGCTTGCCGGGGAGCTGTTTTTT. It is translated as CASSQVWKGGRGLAGELFF.

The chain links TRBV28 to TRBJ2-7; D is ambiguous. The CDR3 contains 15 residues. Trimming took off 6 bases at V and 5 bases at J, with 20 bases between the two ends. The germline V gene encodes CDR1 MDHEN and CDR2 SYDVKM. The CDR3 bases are TGTGCCAGCAGCCTGGGGTGGCAGGTTGGCCACGAGCAGTACTTC. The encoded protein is CASSLGWQVGHEQYF.

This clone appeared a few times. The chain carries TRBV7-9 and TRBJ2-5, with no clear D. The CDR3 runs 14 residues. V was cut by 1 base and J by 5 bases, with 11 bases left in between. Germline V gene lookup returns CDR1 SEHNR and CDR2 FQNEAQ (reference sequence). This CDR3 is CASSLGAAGETQYF. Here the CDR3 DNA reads TGTGCCAGCAGCTTAGGTGCAGCTGGCGAGACCCAGTACTTC.

The CDR3 reads CASSRPTSGRLSDTQYF. The DNA of the CDR3 is TGTGCCAGCAGCCGCCCTACTAGCGGGAGGCTTTCTGATACGCAGTATTTT. The rearrangement joins TRBV14 to TRBJ2-3; 12 bases are shared with TRBD2. The germline gives CDR1 SGHDN, CDR2 FVKESK. The CDR3 extends over 17 amino acids. V lost 4 bases and J lost 6; bases outside the gene matches: 11.

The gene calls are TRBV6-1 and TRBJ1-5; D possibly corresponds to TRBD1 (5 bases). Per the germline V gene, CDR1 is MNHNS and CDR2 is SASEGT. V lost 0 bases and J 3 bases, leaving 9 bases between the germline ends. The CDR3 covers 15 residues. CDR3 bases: TGTGCCAGCAGTGAAGCATGGGGGGACAATCAGCCCCAGCATTTT. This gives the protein CASSEAWGDNQPQHF.

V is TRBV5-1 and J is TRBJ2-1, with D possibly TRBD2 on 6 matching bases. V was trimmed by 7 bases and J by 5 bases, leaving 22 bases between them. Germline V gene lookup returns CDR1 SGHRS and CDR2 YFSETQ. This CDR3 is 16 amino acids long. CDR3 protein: CASGFSGAGRDNEQFF. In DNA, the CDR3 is TGCGCCAGCGGGTTCTCCGGAGCGGGTCGGGACAATGAGCAGTTCTTC.

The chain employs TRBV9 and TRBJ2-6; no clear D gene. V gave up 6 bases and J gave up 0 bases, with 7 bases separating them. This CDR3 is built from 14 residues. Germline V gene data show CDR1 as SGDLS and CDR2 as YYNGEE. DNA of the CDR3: TGTGCCAGCAACACCGACTCTGGGGCCAACGTCCTGACTTTC. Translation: CASNTDSGANVLTF.

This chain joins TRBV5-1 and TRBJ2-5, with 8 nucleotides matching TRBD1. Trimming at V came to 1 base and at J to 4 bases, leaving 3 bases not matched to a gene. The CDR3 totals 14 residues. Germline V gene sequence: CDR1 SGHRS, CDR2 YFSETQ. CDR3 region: CASSLRDRRETQYF. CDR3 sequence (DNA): TGCGCCAGCAGCTTGAGGGACAGGCGAGAGACCCAGTACTTC.

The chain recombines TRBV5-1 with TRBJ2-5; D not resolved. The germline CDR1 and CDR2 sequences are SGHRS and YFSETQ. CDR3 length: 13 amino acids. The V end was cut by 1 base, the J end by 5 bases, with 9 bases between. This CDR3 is CASSLFLEETQYF. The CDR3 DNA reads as TGCGCCAGCAGCTTGTTTCTAGAGGAGACCCAGTACTTC.

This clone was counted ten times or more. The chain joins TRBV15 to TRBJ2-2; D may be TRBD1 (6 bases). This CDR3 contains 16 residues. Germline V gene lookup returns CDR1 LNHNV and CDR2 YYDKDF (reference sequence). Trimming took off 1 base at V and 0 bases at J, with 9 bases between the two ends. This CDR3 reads CATSRGNRANTGELFF. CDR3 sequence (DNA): TGTGCCACCAGCAGAGGGAACAGGGCGAACACCGGGGAGCTGTTTTTT. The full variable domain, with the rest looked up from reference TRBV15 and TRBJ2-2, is DAMVIQNPRYQVTQFGKPVTLSCSQTLNHNVMYWYQQKSSQAPKLLFHYYDKDFNNEADTPDNFQSRRPNTSFCFLDIRSPGLGDTAMYLCATSRGNRANTGELFFGEGSRLTVL.

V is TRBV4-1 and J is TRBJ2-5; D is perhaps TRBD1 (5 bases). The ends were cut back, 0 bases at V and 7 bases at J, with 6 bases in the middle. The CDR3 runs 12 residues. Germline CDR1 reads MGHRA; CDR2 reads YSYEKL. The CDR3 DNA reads TGCGCCAGCAGCCAAGAGGGGCGGACCCAGTACTTC. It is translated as CASSQEGRTQYF.

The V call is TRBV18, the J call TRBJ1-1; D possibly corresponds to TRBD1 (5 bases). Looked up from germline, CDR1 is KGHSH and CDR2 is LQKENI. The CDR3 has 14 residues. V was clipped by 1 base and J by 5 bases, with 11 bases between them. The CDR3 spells CASSPLNAGTEAFF. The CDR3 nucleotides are TGTGCCAGCTCACCACTAAATGCAGGGACTGAAGCTTTCTTT.

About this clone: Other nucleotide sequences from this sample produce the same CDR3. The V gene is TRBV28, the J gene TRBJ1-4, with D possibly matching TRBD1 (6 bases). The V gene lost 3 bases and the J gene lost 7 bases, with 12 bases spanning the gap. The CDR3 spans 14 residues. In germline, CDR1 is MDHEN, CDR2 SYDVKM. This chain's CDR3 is CASSFSRGGEKLFF. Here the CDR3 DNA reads TGTGCCAGCAGTTTCTCCAGGGGTGGTGAAAAACTGTTTTTT.

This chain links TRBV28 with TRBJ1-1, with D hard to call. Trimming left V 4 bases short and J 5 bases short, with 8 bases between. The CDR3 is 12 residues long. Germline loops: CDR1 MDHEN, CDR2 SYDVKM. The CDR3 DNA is TGTGCCAGCAGTTCCGAAAAGACTGAAGCTTTCTTT. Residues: CASSSEKTEAFF.

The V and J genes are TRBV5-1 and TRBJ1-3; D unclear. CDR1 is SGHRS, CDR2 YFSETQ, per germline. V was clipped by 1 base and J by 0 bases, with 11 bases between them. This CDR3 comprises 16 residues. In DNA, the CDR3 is TGCGCCAGCAGCTTGTCCGGCGGTTACTCTGGAAACACCATATATTTT. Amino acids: CASSLSGGYSGNTIYF. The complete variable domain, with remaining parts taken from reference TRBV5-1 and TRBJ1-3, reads KAGVTQTPRYLIKTRGQQVTLSCSPISGHRSVSWYQQTPGQGLQFLFEYFSETQRNKGNFPGRFSGRQFSNSRSEMNVSTLELGDSALYLCASSLSGGYSGNTIYFGEGSWLTVV.

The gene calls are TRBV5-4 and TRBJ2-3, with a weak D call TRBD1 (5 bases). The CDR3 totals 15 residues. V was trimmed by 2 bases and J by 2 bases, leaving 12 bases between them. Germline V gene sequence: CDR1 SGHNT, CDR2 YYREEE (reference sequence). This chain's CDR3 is CASSFGTGHTDTQYF. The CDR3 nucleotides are TGTGCCAGCAGCTTCGGAACAGGCCACACAGATACGCAGTATTTT.

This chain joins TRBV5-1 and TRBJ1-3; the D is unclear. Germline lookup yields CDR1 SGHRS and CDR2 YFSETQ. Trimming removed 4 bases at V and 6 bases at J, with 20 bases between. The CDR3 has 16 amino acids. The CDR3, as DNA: TGCGCCAGCAGCCATGGCGCTAGTCCCGCAACAAACACCATATATTTT. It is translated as CASSHGASPATNTIYF.

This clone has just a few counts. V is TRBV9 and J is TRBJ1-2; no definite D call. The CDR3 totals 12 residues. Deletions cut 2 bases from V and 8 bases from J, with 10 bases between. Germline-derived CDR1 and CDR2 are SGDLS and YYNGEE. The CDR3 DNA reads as TGTGCCAGCAGCGTCCGTGGAAACGGCTACACCTTC. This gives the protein CASSVRGNGYTF. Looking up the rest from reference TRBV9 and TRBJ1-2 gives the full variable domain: DSGVTQTPKHLITATGQRVTLRCSPRSGDLSVYWYQQSLDQGLQFLIQYYNGEERAKGNILERFSAQQFPDLHSELNLSSLELGDSALYFCASSVRGNGYTFGSGTRLTVV.

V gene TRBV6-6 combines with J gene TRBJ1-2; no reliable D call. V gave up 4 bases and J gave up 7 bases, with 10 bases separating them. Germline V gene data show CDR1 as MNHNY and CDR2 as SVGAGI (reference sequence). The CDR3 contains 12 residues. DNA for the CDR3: TGTGCCAGCAGTTTAACATTCGGTGGCTACACCTTC. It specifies CASSLTFGGYTF.

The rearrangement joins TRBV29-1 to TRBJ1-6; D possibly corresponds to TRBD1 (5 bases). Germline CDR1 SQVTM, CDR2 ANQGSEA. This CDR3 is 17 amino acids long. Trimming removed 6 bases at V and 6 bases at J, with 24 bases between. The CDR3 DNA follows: TGCAGCGTAAAACATTTACGGGACCAGACATTTAATTCACCCCTCCACTTT. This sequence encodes CSVKHLRDQTFNSPLHF. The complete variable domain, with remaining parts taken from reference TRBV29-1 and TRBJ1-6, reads SAVISQKPSRDICQRGTSLTIQCQVDSQVTMMFWYRQQPGQSLTLIATANQGSEATYESGFVIDKFPISRPNLTFSTLTVSNMSPEDSSIYLCSVKHLRDQTFNSPLHFGNGTRLTVT.

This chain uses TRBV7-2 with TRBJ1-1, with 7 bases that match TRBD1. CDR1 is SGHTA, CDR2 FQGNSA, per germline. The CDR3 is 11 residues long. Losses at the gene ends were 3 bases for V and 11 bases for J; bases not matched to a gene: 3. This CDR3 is CASSLDRQAFF. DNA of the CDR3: TGTGCCAGCAGCTTGGACAGGCAGGCTTTCTTT. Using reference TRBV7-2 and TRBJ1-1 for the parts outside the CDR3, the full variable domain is GAGVSQSPSNKVTEKGKDVELRCDPISGHTALYWYRQSLGQGLEFLIYFQGNSAPDKSGLPSDRFSAERTGGSVSTLTIQRTQQEDSAVYLCASSLDRQAFFGQGTRLTVV.

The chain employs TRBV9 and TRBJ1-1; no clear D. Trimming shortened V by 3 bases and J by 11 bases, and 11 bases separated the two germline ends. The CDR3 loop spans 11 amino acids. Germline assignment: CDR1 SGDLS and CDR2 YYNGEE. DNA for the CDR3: TGTGCCAGCAGCGGTCCTGAAGGGGCTTTCTTT. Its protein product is CASSGPEGAFF.

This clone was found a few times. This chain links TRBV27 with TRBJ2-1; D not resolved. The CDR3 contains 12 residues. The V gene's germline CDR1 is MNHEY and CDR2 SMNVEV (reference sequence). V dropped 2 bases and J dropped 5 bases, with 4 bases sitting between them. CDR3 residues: CASSLRNNEQFF. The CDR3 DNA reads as TGTGCCAGCAGTTTACGAAACAATGAGCAGTTCTTC.

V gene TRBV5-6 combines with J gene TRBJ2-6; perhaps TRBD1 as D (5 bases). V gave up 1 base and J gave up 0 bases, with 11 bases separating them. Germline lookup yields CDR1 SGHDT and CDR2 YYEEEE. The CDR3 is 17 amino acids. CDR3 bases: TGTGCCAGCAGCTTGTATTGGGGCGGCTCTGGGGCCAACGTCCTGACTTTC. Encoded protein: CASSLYWGGSGANVLTF.